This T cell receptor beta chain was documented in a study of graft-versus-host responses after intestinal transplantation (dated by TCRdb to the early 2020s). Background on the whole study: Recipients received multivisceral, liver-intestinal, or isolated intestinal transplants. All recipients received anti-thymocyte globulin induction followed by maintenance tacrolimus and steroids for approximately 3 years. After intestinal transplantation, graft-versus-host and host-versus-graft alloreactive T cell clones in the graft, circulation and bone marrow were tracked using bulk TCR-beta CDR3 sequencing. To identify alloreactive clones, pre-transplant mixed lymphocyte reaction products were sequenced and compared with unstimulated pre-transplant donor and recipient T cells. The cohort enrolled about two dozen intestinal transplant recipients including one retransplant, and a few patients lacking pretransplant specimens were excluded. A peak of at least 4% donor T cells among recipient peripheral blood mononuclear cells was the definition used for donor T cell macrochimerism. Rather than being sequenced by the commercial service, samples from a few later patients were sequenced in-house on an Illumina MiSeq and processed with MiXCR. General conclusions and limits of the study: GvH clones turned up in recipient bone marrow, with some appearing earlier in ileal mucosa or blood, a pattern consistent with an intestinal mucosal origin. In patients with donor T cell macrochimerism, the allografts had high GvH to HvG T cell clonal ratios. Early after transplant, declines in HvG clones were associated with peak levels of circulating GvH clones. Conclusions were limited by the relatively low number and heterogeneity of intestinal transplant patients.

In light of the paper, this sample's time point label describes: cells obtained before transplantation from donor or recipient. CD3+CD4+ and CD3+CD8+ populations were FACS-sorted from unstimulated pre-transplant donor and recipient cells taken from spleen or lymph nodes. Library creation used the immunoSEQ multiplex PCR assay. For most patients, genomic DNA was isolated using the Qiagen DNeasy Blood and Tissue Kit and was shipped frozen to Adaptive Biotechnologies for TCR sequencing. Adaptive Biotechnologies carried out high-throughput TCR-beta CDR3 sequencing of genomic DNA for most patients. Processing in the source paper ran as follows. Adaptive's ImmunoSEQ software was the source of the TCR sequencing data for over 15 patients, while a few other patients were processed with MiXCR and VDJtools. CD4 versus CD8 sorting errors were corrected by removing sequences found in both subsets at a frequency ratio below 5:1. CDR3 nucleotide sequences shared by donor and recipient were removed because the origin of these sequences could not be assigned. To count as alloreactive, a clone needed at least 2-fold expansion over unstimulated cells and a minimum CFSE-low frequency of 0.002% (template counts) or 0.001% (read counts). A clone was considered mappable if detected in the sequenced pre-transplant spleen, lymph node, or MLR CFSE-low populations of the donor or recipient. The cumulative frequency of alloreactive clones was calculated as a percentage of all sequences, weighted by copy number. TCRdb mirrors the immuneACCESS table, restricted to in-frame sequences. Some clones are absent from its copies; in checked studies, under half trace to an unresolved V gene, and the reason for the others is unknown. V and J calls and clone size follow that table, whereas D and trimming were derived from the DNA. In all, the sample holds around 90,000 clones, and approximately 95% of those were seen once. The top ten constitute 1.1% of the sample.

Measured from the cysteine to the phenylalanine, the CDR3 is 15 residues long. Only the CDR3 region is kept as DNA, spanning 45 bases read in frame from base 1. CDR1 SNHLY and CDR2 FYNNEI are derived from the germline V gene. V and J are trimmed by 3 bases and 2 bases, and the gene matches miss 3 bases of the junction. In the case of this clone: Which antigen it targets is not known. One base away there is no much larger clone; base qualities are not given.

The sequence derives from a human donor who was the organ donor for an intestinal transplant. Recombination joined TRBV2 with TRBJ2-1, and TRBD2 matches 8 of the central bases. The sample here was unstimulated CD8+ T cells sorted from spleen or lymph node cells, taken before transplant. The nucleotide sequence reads TGTGCCAGCAGTGACGTAGCGGGGCCCTACAATGAGCAGTTCTTC. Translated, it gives CASSDVAGPYNEQFF.